Each of the 28 T cell receptor beta chains below was sequenced from the same sample in a study of human T cells and chemical hapten exposure. Documented time point: patch test 1, 2 weeks after DPC sensitization. As for treatment: therapeutic diphenylcyclopropenone sensitization with weekly scalp DPC. TCRdb recomputed calls from the RACE reads with MiXCR, one row per CDR3 protein. The sample carries 380,000 or so distinct CDR3 sequences, roughly 5% recorded once. This sample comprised whole blood, obtained in connection with sensitization to the hapten diphenylcyclopropenone (DPC). The receptors originated from a woman aged 45-60 years with alopecia areata. Some clones in this sample may be carry-over from other donors' samples.

There are many counts of this clonotype. The chain combines TRBV6-5 with TRBJ1-1; unclear D gene. The germline V and J ends were trimmed by 2 bases and 7 bases, with 20 bases remaining between them. This CDR3 is built from 16 residues. Germline-derived CDR1 and CDR2 are MNHEY and SVGAGI. The CDR3: CASSYHSYGDRVEAFF. CDR3 DNA: TGTGCCAGCAGTTACCACTCGTACGGGGATCGAGTTGAAGCTTTCTTT.

This clonotype was found many times. The chain carries TRBV7-6 and TRBJ2-2; 8 bases are shared with TRBD1. Trimming took 4 bases from V and 4 from J; bases not matched to a gene: 8. CDR3 length equals 16 residues. Germline V gene data show CDR1 as SGHVS and CDR2 as FNYEAQ. CDR3 sequence (DNA): TGTGCCAGCAGCTCAGGACAGGGTAGGAGCACCGGGGAGCTGTTTTTT. This translates into CASSSGQGRSTGELFF.

This chain uses TRBV5-1 with TRBJ2-5; 9 bases are shared with TRBD2. The junction had 8 bases not matched to a gene; V was cut back by 0 bases and J by 5 bases. CDR3 length equals 16 residues. Germline lookup yields CDR1 SGHRS and CDR2 YFSETQ. The CDR3 is CASSLEGSGSSETQYF. In DNA, the CDR3 is TGCGCCAGCAGCTTGGAGGGTAGCGGGAGTTCGGAGACCCAGTACTTC.

J is TRBJ2-7 and V is TRBV9; D is unresolved. Per the germline V gene, CDR1 is SGDLS and CDR2 is YYNGEE. V was clipped by 4 bases and J by 4 bases, with 12 bases between them. The CDR3 consists of 13 residues. DNA for the CDR3: TGTGCCAGCAGCCATCCGAACGCGTACGAGCAGTACTTC. This translates into CASSHPNAYEQYF.

This clonotype was observed a handful of times. The rearrangement links TRBV6-5 to TRBJ1-6; the match to TRBD1 covers 9 bases. The V gene end was trimmed by 5 bases and the J gene end by 9 bases; junction bases not matched to a gene: 8. CDR1 is MNHEY and CDR2 is SVGAGI in the germline V gene. There are 15 residues in the CDR3. The CDR3 region has the DNA TGTGCCAGCAGTACAACCGGGACAGGGCTTTCACCCCTCCACTTT. Amino acid sequence: CASSTTGTGLSPLHF.

Of note for this clonotype: A much larger clone differs from this one at a single base, so this may be a read error. The rearrangement joins TRBV6-5 to TRBJ2-7, with D possibly TRBD2 on 6 matching bases. The CDR3 is 12 residues long. V lost 8 bases, J lost 7 bases, and 15 bases lay in between. Germline V CDR1 and CDR2: MNHEY, SVGAGI. CDR3 in DNA: TGTGCCAGCTGTGTCACTGCGGGAGAGCAGTACTTC. Translation: CASCVTAGEQYF.

As regards this clonotype: Since no conserved phenylalanine or tryptophan closes the CDR3, a read error is the likely cause. This chain uses TRBV7-2 with TRBJ1-5; no clear D gene. Germline lookup yields CDR1 SGHTA and CDR2 FQGNSA. The V end was cut by 5 bases, the J end by 0 bases, with 5 bases between. The CDR3 is made up of 13 amino acids. The CDR3: CASSVYSNQPQHY. CDR3 sequence (DNA): TGTGCCAGCAGCGTGTATAGCAATCAGCCCCAGCATTAT.

This clonotype was detected many times. This chain connects TRBV27 to TRBJ1-1; 11 bases agree with TRBD1. The CDR3 loop spans 15 amino acids. From germline, CDR1 is MNHEY and CDR2 SMNVEV (reference sequence). V lost 8 bases and J lost 1; bases outside the gene matches: 6. CDR3 nucleotide sequence: TGTGCCAGCTCCTGGACAGGGGGCGGGAACACTGAAGCTTTCTTT. This sequence encodes CASSWTGGGNTEAFF.

V gene TRBV6-5 combines with J gene TRBJ1-2; D is perhaps TRBD1 (5 bases). V was trimmed by 0 bases and J by 6 bases, leaving 14 bases between them. The V gene's germline CDR1 is MNHEY and CDR2 SVGAGI. This CDR3 is built from 15 residues. CDR3 nucleotides: TGTGCCAGCAGTTACTCCAACGGGCTCAGGGATGGCTACACCTTC. It encodes CASSYSNGLRDGYTF.

This clonotype occurred a few times. The genes are TRBV5-6 and TRBJ2-1; D unresolved. This CDR3 region has 14 residues. The germline V gene has CDR1 SGHDT and CDR2 YYEEEE. Trimming cost V 0 bases and J 6 bases, with 10 bases left between them. CDR3 in amino acids: CASSLGDSVNEQFF. The CDR3 bases are TGTGCCAGCAGCTTGGGGGATTCGGTCAATGAGCAGTTCTTC. The whole variable domain, filled in from reference TRBV5-6 and TRBJ2-1, reads DAGVTQSPTHLIKTRGQQVTLRCSPKSGHDTVSWYQQALGQGPQFIFQYYEEEERQRGNFPDRFSGHQFPNYSSELNVNALLLGDSALYLCASSLGDSVNEQFFGPGTRLTVL.

About this clonotype: A read error is possible here, since a much larger clone lies one base away. The chain combines TRBV20-1 with TRBJ2-7; 13 bases align to TRBD2. The CDR3 runs 15 residues. Germline assignment: CDR1 DFQATT and CDR2 SNEGSKA (reference sequence). CDR3 protein: CSASTGTSGAYELYF. The CDR3 DNA reads as TGCAGTGCTTCCACTGGGACTAGCGGGGCCTACGAGCTGTACTTC.

This clonotype was counted once. The chain uses TRBV7-2 and TRBJ2-3; 8 bases align to TRBD2. Germline-derived CDR1 and CDR2 are SGHTA and FQGNSA. The ends lost 6 bases at V and 6 bases at J; junction bases unmatched: 5. This CDR3 has 13 residues. This CDR3 is CASRGLVGDTQYF. In DNA, the CDR3 is TGTGCCAGCAGGGGACTAGTTGGGGATACGCAGTATTTT.

This clonotype was observed a few times. V gene TRBV12-3 or TRBV12-4 combines with J gene TRBJ2-1; D possibly corresponds to TRBD2 (5 bases). V lost 5 bases and J lost 2, with 10 bases in between. The CDR3 totals 14 residues. The CDR3 region is CASSAPGAYNEQFF. The CDR3 DNA is TGTGCCAGCAGTGCCCCCGGGGCCTACAATGAGCAGTTCTTC.

This clonotype was counted ten times or more. The CDR3 here is CASSLQGSAEAFF. The CDR3 nucleotides read TGCGCCAGCAGCTTGCAGGGGTCCGCTGAAGCTTTCTTT. This chain uses TRBV5-1 with TRBJ1-1; D may be TRBD1 (6 bases). There are 13 residues in the CDR3. From germline, CDR1 is SGHRS and CDR2 YFSETQ. Between the trimmed V and J ends, which lost 1 base and 6 bases, there was a span of 10 bases.

This clonotype was detected ten times or more. The chain links TRBV28 to TRBJ1-1, with a possible D match to TRBD1 (5 bases). CDR1 and CDR2 from the germline V gene are MDHEN and SYDVKM. Trimming cost V 10 bases and J 5 bases, with 14 bases left between them. The CDR3 runs to 12 residues. CDR3 DNA: TGTGCCACCTTAGGGGAACCGACTGAAGCTTTCTTT. Its protein is CATLGEPTEAFF.

This clonotype showed up many times. The genes are TRBV20-1 and TRBJ1-1, with unresolved D. V lost 6 bases and J lost 1, with 6 bases in between. The germline CDR1 and CDR2 sequences are DFQATT and SNEGSKA (reference sequence). The CDR3 is 11 amino acids. This CDR3 is CSASRNTEAFF. In DNA form, the CDR3 reads TGCAGTGCATCACGGAACACTGAAGCTTTCTTT.

This clonotype was seen many times. The chain carries TRBV28 and TRBJ1-5; the D is unclear. This CDR3 comprises 15 residues. V lost 7 bases and J lost 2, with 15 bases in between. CDR1 is MDHEN and CDR2 is SYDVKM in the germline V gene. CDR3 DNA: TGTGCCAGCATAGGCCCTGGGCAGGGCAATCAGCCCCAGCATTTT. The encoded protein is CASIGPGQGNQPQHF.

This clonotype has just a few counts. This chain uses TRBV7-9 with TRBJ1-4; no clear D. CDR1 and CDR2 from the germline V gene are SEHNR and FQNEAQ (reference sequence). Trimming pared 1 base from V and 0 bases from J, leaving 6 bases between. The CDR3 is 15 residues long. CDR3 in amino acids: CASSLEGPTNEKLFF. The CDR3 DNA reads as TGTGCCAGCAGCTTAGAGGGCCCAACTAATGAAAAACTGTTTTTT.

In its sample, this clonotype was seen many times. The V and J genes are TRBV20-1 and TRBJ2-5; D remains ambiguous. The CDR3 has 14 amino acids. The ends were cut back, 4 bases at V and 1 base at J, with 13 bases in the middle. Germline-derived CDR1 and CDR2 are DFQATT and SNEGSKA (reference sequence). CDR3 amino acids: CSANRPATQETQYF. The DNA of the CDR3 is TGCAGTGCTAATCGCCCAGCGACCCAAGAGACCCAGTACTTC.

This clonotype appeared many times. The chain is built from TRBV6-5 and TRBJ1-2, with a weak D call TRBD1 (6 bases). Germline values: CDR1 MNHEY, CDR2 SVGAGI. This CDR3 contains 15 residues. Trimming took 6 bases from V and 4 from J, leaving 18 bases between them. The CDR3 reads CASSSHAGGFYGYTF. In DNA form, the CDR3 reads TGTGCCAGCAGCTCCCACGCGGGGGGCTTCTATGGCTACACCTTC.

At least ten counts were recorded for this clonotype. V and J are TRBV4-3 and TRBJ2-7; the D gene is possibly TRBD2 (5 bases). Trimming took 0 bases from V and 2 from J, leaving 11 bases between them. Germline values: CDR1 LGHNA, CDR2 YSLEER. The CDR3 is made up of 15 amino acids. The CDR3 nucleotides are TGCGCCAGCAGCCAAGAGTCACGGGGTACCTACGAGCAGTACTTC. Translating gives CASSQESRGTYEQYF.

This clonotype has ten or more counts. V is TRBV6-5 and J is TRBJ1-3; D gene unclear. The V end lost 1 base, the J end lost 0 bases, and 10 bases lay between the germline ends. This CDR3 is 16 amino acids long. Germline V gene data show CDR1 as MNHEY and CDR2 as SVGAGI. DNA for the CDR3: TGTGCCAGCAGTTACTTCCCGGACCTCTCTGGAAACACCATATATTTT. It specifies CASSYFPDLSGNTIYF.

In this sample, this clonotype turned up many times. V gene TRBV2 combines with J gene TRBJ2-3, with 10 bases matching TRBD2. CDR1 is SNHLY, CDR2 FYNNEI, per germline. The CDR3 has 16 amino acids. V was clipped by 6 bases and J by 4 bases; unmatched bases: 10. The CDR3 is CASSVTSGDQADTQYF. CDR3 bases: TGTGCCAGCAGCGTTACTAGCGGGGATCAGGCAGATACGCAGTATTTT.

This clonotype was picked up many times. The V call is TRBV20-1, the J call TRBJ2-3; D is perhaps TRBD2 (5 bases). CDR3 size: 16 residues. Germline V gives CDR1 DFQATT, CDR2 SNEGSKA (reference sequence). The ends were cut back, 2 bases at V and 0 bases at J, with 15 bases in the middle. The CDR3 DNA sequence: TGCAGTGCTAGACGGGATGTGGACGCTAGCACAGATACGCAGTATTTT. Encoded protein: CSARRDVDASTDTQYF.

This clonotype turned up a few times. The rearrangement links TRBV2 to TRBJ2-7; D gene uncertain. The V end was cut by 2 bases, the J end by 6 bases, with 14 bases between. This CDR3 contains 14 residues. Germline V CDR1 and CDR2: SNHLY, FYNNEI. The CDR3 DNA reads as TGTGCCAGCAGTGAAAGGGCCTTACAATTCGAGCAGTACTTC. Encoded protein: CASSERALQFEQYF.

This clonotype was seen only a few times. V and J are TRBV14 and TRBJ2-2; D is uncertain. The length of the CDR3 is 17 residues. Trimming removed 6 bases at V and 0 bases at J, with 17 bases between. The germline gives CDR1 SGHDN, CDR2 FVKESK. In DNA, the CDR3 is TGTGCCAGCAGTCCACCTTCGCACGGTCCGAACACCGGGGAGCTGTTTTTT. Translated: CASSPPSHGPNTGELFF.

This clonotype was seen many times. This chain connects TRBV6-6 to TRBJ1-1, with D possibly being TRBD1 (5 bases). Deletions cut 7 bases from V and 8 bases from J, with 14 bases between. The length of the CDR3 is 12 residues. CDR1 is MNHNY and CDR2 is SVGAGI in the germline V gene (reference sequence). CDR3 amino acids: CASKPGTVEAFF. The CDR3 nucleotides are TGTGCCAGCAAGCCCGGGACGGTCGAAGCTTTCTTT.

This clonotype was seen many times. This sequence joins TRBV6-5 and TRBJ1-6; the match to TRBD1 covers 9 bases. Germline V gene sequence: CDR1 MNHEY, CDR2 SVGAGI. The trim removed 5 bases at V and 9 bases at J, leaving 8 bases unmatched. This CDR3 is 15 amino acids long. The CDR3 DNA follows: TGTGCCAGCAGTGTCCGGGACAGGGAGTCTTCACCCCTCCACTTT. Protein: CASSVRDRESSPLHF.